This T cell receptor beta chain was observed in a study of STAT5B mutations in CD4+ large granular lymphocyte leukemia. Trimming took 0 bases from V and 9 from J, leaving 9 bases between them. The CDR3 consists of 13 residues. The germline V gene encodes CDR1 SGHRS and CDR2 YFSETQ. Measured with immunoSEQ multiplex PCR; TCRdb has only the in-frame clones, and not every one. The sample consists of 25,000 to 30,000 clones, around 78% of them appearing once. Sequencing was performed on CD4+ T cells from blood buffy coats. This TCR was recovered from a human donor in good health. The chain uses TRBV5-1 and TRBJ2-2; D is unclear. The CDR3 region is CASSLAPERELFF. CDR3 sequence (DNA): TGCGCCAGCAGCTTGGCTCCGGAGAGGGAGCTGTTTTTT.